This T cell receptor (beta chain) was recorded in a study of tissue T cells after allogeneic stem cell transplantation. General observations from the study: Within patients, tissue anatomy strongly shaped TCR repertoire composition.

V lost 0 bases, J lost 0 bases, and 10 bases lay in between. CDR1 is LGHNA and CDR2 is YSLEER in the germline V gene. The CDR3 has 16 residues. With respect to this clone: The antigen remains undetermined.

Clones were read by immunoSEQ multiplex PCR, and TCRdb kept only the in-frame ones, dropping some. The data show roughly 6,000 clones, more than 55% seen once. This specimen was duodenum tissue, taken at autopsy. The rearrangement uses TRBV4-3 and TRBJ2-3; D gene unclear. The sequence came from a woman aged 18-49 years with breast cancer. CDR3 sequence (DNA): TGCGCCAGCAGCCAAGAGATGGCGAGAAGCACAGATACGCAGTATTTT. Translation gives CASSQEMARSTDTQYF.